Below are 18 T cell receptor beta chains sequenced from a single sample in a study of blood T cell repertoires in COVID-19. Using immunoSEQ multiplex PCR, the repertoire was profiled, and TCRdb retains in-frame clones only, with some absent. The sample lists some 60,000 clones; about 76% were seen once. The sequencing sample was made of peripheral blood. These receptors were obtained from a human donor in a cohort sampled during active COVID-19.

The V call is TRBV13, the J call TRBJ1-1; the D is unclear. Looked up from germline, CDR1 is PRHDT and CDR2 is FYEKMQ (reference sequence). The CDR3 extends over 13 amino acids. Trimming shortened V by 6 bases and J by 0 bases, and 8 bases separated the two germline ends. For the CDR3, the DNA is TGTGCCAGCAGTGAGAAGTTGAACACTGAAGCTTTCTTT. It encodes CASSEKLNTEAFF.

The chain links TRBV2 to TRBJ2-7, with TRBD2 matching over 12 bases. CDR3 length: 14 amino acids. V shed 5 bases and J 6 bases; nucleotides not matched to a gene: 5. CDR1 and CDR2 from the germline V gene are SNHLY and FYNNEI. CDR3 sequence: CASSRTSGIPEQYF. CDR3 in DNA: TGTGCCAGCAGTCGGACTAGCGGGATCCCCGAGCAGTACTTC.

This clone was seen a single time. This chain uses TRBV5-1 with TRBJ2-1, with D tentatively TRBD1 (6 bases). The CDR3 length is 15 residues. Germline-derived CDR1 and CDR2 are SGHRS and YFSETQ. Deletions cut 1 base from V and 3 bases from J, with 11 bases between. DNA for the CDR3: TGCGCCAGCAGCTTGACTAACAGGGACTACAATGAGCAGTTCTTC. It is translated as CASSLTNRDYNEQFF. Full variable domain (remainder filled in from reference TRBV5-1 and TRBJ2-1): KAGVTQTPRYLIKTRGQQVTLSCSPISGHRSVSWYQQTPGQGLQFLFEYFSETQRNKGNFPGRFSGRQFSNSRSEMNVSTLELGDSALYLCASSLTNRDYNEQFFGPGTRLTVL.

This rearrangement joins TRBV3-1 (or the pseudogene TRBV3-2) to TRBJ1-1, with D uncertain. Deletions cut 4 bases from V and 12 bases from J, with 18 bases between. Germline V gives CDR1 LGHDT, CDR2 YNNKEL (reference sequence). The CDR3 covers 13 residues. CDR3 amino acids: CASSPYGRGFTFF. The DNA of the CDR3 is TGTGCCAGCAGCCCCTACGGAAGAGGTTTTACTTTCTTT.

This clone was counted once. This rearrangement joins TRBV4-1 to TRBJ2-7; 10 positions agree with TRBD2. The CDR3 runs to 15 residues. Trimming cost V 4 bases and J 6 bases; bases outside gene matches: 9. The germline CDR1 and CDR2 sequences are MGHRA and YSYEKL. CDR3 DNA sequence: TGCGCCAGCAGCCTCATTAGCGGGAGGAGCTCCGAGCAGTACTTC. Its protein is CASSLISGRSSEQYF.

This clone was observed a handful of times. The rearrangement uses TRBV2 and TRBJ1-5; D call uncertain. V was cut by 4 bases and J by 3 bases, with 4 bases left in between. The CDR3 is 12 amino acids. CDR1 is SNHLY, CDR2 FYNNEI, per germline. The CDR3 sequence is CASSGNNQPQHF. CDR3 nucleotide sequence: TGTGCCAGCAGTGGTAACAATCAGCCCCAGCATTTT.

The rearrangement joins TRBV24-1 to TRBJ2-2; the D gene is possibly TRBD2 (5 bases). Trimming shortened V by 5 bases and J by 1 base, and 7 bases separated the two germline ends. CDR1 is KGHDR and CDR2 is SFDVKD in the germline V gene. The CDR3 loop spans 14 amino acids. CDR3 DNA sequence: TGTGCCACCAGTGCGGGGATGAACACCGGGGAGCTGTTTTTT. It is translated as CATSAGMNTGELFF.

V is TRBV9 and J is TRBJ1-4; 7 bases map to TRBD1. The CDR3 contains 15 residues. Trimming at V came to 4 bases and at J to 0 bases, leaving 3 bases not matched to a gene. Germline values: CDR1 SGDLS, CDR2 YYNGEE. CDR3 region: CASSSTGATNEKLFF. CDR3 DNA: TGTGCCAGCAGCAGCACAGGGGCAACTAATGAAAAACTGTTTTTT.

The chain carries TRBV19 and TRBJ2-5, with 7 bases identical to TRBD1. Trimming cost V 3 bases and J 3 bases; bases outside gene matches: 1. This CDR3 has 13 amino acids. From germline, CDR1 is LNHDA and CDR2 SQIVND (reference sequence). CDR3 nucleotides: TGTGCCAGTAGTATCGGACAGGAAGAGACCCAGTACTTC. This gives the protein CASSIGQEETQYF.

The chain carries TRBV19 and TRBJ2-7; 12 bases align to TRBD2. The CDR3 covers 16 residues. The V segment lost 4 bases and the J segment 5 bases; nucleotides outside the gene matches: 9. Germline lookup yields CDR1 LNHDA and CDR2 SQIVND (reference sequence). The DNA of the CDR3 is TGTGCCAGTAGTACGCCTGTGACTAGCGGGAGCGACGAGCAGTACTTC. It specifies CASSTPVTSGSDEQYF.

The chain employs TRBV25-1 and TRBJ1-2; 11 bases align to TRBD1. Germline V gene sequence: CDR1 MGHDK, CDR2 SYGVNS. The J segment lost 13 bases and the V segment lost 5 bases, leaving 9 bases of the junction unmatched. The CDR3 spans 13 residues. CDR3 residues: CASSWTGGPDPTF. The CDR3 DNA reads TGTGCCAGCAGTTGGACAGGGGGCCCTGATCCCACCTTC.

The V gene is TRBV5-4, the J gene TRBJ2-3; 9 bases align to TRBD2. Germline values: CDR1 SGHNT, CDR2 YYREEE (reference sequence). The CDR3 is 16 residues long. J lost 1 base, V lost 6 bases, and 9 bases had no gene match. CDR3 sequence reads: CASMMGGGGRTDTQYF. CDR3 sequence (DNA): TGTGCCAGCATGATGGGCGGGGGGGGTCGCACAGATACGCAGTATTTT.

The rearrangement joins TRBV3-1 (or the pseudogene TRBV3-2) to TRBJ1-6; 7 positions match TRBD1. The CDR3 covers 14 residues. The V segment lost 4 bases and the J segment 7 bases; nucleotides outside the gene matches: 4. The germline gives CDR1 LGHDT, CDR2 YNNKEL (reference sequence). CDR3 sequence reads: CASSPPQGNSPLHF. The CDR3 nucleotides are TGTGCCAGCAGCCCGCCACAGGGGAATTCACCCCTCCACTTT.

This clone came up a few times. The chain has TRBV19 and TRBJ1-2; TRBD1 matches at 7 bases. Germline-derived CDR1 and CDR2 are LNHDA and SQIVND (reference sequence). With V trimmed by 1 base and J by 4 bases, 6 bases remained unmatched. CDR3 length equals 15 residues. The CDR3 sequence: CASSIGAGGTYGYTF. DNA of the CDR3: TGTGCCAGTAGTATAGGGGCAGGGGGGACCTATGGCTACACCTTC.

The chain joins TRBV5-1 to TRBJ1-1; 7 bases agree with TRBD1. V dropped 0 bases and J dropped 4; count of bases not matched to a gene: 9. In germline, CDR1 is SGHRS, CDR2 YFSETQ. This CDR3 is built from 16 residues. This CDR3 reads CASSLGYRGWGTEAFF. Written as DNA, the CDR3 is TGCGCCAGCAGCTTGGGATACAGGGGCTGGGGCACTGAAGCTTTCTTT.

The V gene is TRBV27, the J gene TRBJ2-2; no firm D call. Trimming left V 0 bases short and J 7 bases short, with 6 bases between. CDR3 length: 13 amino acids. The germline V gene has CDR1 MNHEY and CDR2 SMNVEV (reference sequence). This chain's CDR3 is CASSLSWHGELFF. DNA for the CDR3: TGTGCCAGCAGTTTATCGTGGCACGGGGAGCTGTTTTTT.

Only a few counts were recorded for this clone. The chain couples TRBV7-9 to TRBJ1-6; D is ambiguous. This CDR3 comprises 15 residues. Germline V CDR1 and CDR2: SEHNR, FQNEAQ (reference sequence). Trimming left V 4 bases short and J 4 bases short, with 11 bases between. The CDR3 reads CASSSQQFYNSPLHF. The CDR3 region has the DNA TGTGCCAGCAGCTCCCAACAGTTTTATAATTCACCCCTCCACTTT.

This clone was seen a few times. The chain employs TRBV2 and TRBJ1-5, with D uncertain. With 2 bases removed from V and 2 bases from J, the gap between germline ends came to 7 bases. The length of the CDR3 is 14 residues. Germline V gene sequence: CDR1 SNHLY, CDR2 FYNNEI. The CDR3 region has the DNA TGTGCCAGCAGTGAAATGGCTGGCAATCAGCCCCAGCATTTT. As protein: CASSEMAGNQPQHF. Combining the CDR3 with reference TRBV2 and TRBJ1-5 gives the whole variable domain EPEVTQTPSHQVTQMGQEVILRCVPISNHLYFYWYRQILGQKVEFLVSFYNNEISEKSEIFDDQFSVERPDGSNFTLKIRSTKLEDSAMYFCASSEMAGNQPQHFGDGTRLSIL.